These 17 T cell receptor beta chains were all obtained from the same sample, sequenced in a study of T-cell reconstitution after alpha-beta-depleted transplantation in children. For TCRbeta, the library was prepared with unique molecular identifiers. TCRdb re-derived calls from the PCR reads in MiXCR, one entry per CDR3 protein. Of a few hundred thousand distinct CDR3 sequences detected, approximately 10% appear once; the ten largest clones hold about a quarter. Source: peripheral blood, taken 180 days after TCRalphabeta/CD19-depleted stem cell transplant. The receptor set was obtained from a male patient between 2 and 10 years old who had a stem cell transplant for chronic granulomatous disease, so the T cells may come from the graft donor.

Many counts were recorded for this clonotype. V is TRBV24-1 and J is TRBJ2-1; TRBD1 matches 8 bases. Germline CDR1 reads KGHDR; CDR2 reads SFDVKD. V was clipped by 6 bases and J by 3 bases; unmatched bases: 6. The CDR3 spans 15 residues. The CDR3 is CATSKDRAGYNEQFF. CDR3 DNA: TGTGCCACCAGTAAGGACAGGGCGGGCTACAATGAGCAGTTCTTC.

On this clonotype itself: Possible read error: a much larger clone is one base away. The chain couples TRBV6-2 or TRBV6-3 to TRBJ1-1; tentatively, D is TRBD1 (6 bases). The CDR3 totals 15 residues. Germline assignment: CDR1 MNHEY and CDR2 SVGEGT. The V end was cut by 6 bases, the J end by 5 bases, with 19 bases between. The CDR3 bases are TGTGCCAGCAGAGAACCAGGGGCGGAAATTACTGAAGCTTTCTTT. Encoded protein: CASREPGAEITEAFF.

Regarding this clonotype: One base away lies a much larger clone, so this may be a sequencing read error. The J gene is TRBJ1-2, the V gene TRBV18; maybe TRBD1 (5 bases). Trimming left V 6 bases short and J 1 base short, with 9 bases between. Germline loops: CDR1 KGHSH, CDR2 LQKENI. The CDR3 contains 13 residues. CDR3 protein: CASSPDNNYGYTF. CDR3 nucleotides: TGTGCCAGCTCGCCGGACAATAACTATGGCTACACCTTC.

This clonotype was observed many times. The CDR3 nucleotides read TGCAGTGCCCCACGGACCAATGAGGGCAATCAGCCCCAGCATTTT. This gives the protein CSAPRTNEGNQPQHF. The chain combines TRBV20-1 with TRBJ1-5; no firm D call. The CDR3 sequence is 15 residues long. Germline CDR1 reads DFQATT; CDR2 reads SNEGSKA (reference sequence). V was cut by 6 bases and J by 2 bases, with 17 bases left in between.

This clonotype occurred many times. The chain links TRBV28 to TRBJ2-5; 8 nucleotides line up with TRBD1. This CDR3 spans 13 amino acids. V gave up 7 bases and J gave up 2 bases; unmatched junction bases: 3. The V gene's germline CDR1 is MDHEN and CDR2 SYDVKM. Written as DNA, the CDR3 is TGTGCCAGCAAATGGGACAGGCAAGAGACCCAGTACTTC. Protein: CASKWDRQETQYF.

This clonotype has a count of ten or more. This chain uses TRBV7-8 with TRBJ2-1; 9 positions match TRBD2. The germline V gene has CDR1 SGHVS and CDR2 FQNEAQ. The CDR3 loop spans 14 amino acids. With V trimmed by 4 bases and J by 10 bases, 8 bases remained unmatched. CDR3 residues: CASSSSGGSREQFF. The CDR3, as DNA: TGTGCCAGCAGCTCGAGCGGGGGGTCCAGAGAGCAGTTCTTC.

This clonotype has a count of ten or more. The chain joins TRBV21-1 to TRBJ2-7. TRBV21-1 is described as a pseudogene. This CDR3 contains 12 residues. This chain's CDR3 is CASREGTYEQYF. CDR3 DNA: TGTGCCAGCAGGGAAGGAACCTACGAGCAGTACTTC.

This clonotype was seen more than once but under ten times. The V gene is TRBV6-1, the J gene TRBJ1-1; perhaps TRBD1 as D (6 bases). Germline CDR1 reads MNHNS; CDR2 reads SASEGT. The V and J ends lost 5 bases and 1 base respectively, with 17 bases between them. The length of the CDR3 is 16 residues. CDR3 loop: CASSLLGGGPNTEAFF. The CDR3 DNA reads as TGTGCCAGCAGTCTCCTAGGAGGGGGGCCGAACACTGAAGCTTTCTTT.

This clonotype was counted ten times or more. The chain recombines TRBV19 with TRBJ2-7, with D unclear. V dropped 7 bases and J dropped 0 bases, with 16 bases sitting between them. This CDR3 is 15 amino acids long. CDR1 and CDR2 (germline): LNHDA, SQIVND (reference sequence). The CDR3 DNA reads TGTGCCAGTATCCGAGTGGGTGCGATCTCCTACGAGCAGTACTTC. Its protein product is CASIRVGAISYEQYF. Full variable domain (rest looked up from reference TRBV19 and TRBJ2-7): DGGITQSPKYLFRKEGQNVTLSCEQNLNHDAMYWYRQDPGQGLRLIYYSQIVNDFQKGDIAEGYSVSREKKESFPLTVTSAQKNPTAFYLCASIRVGAISYEQYFGPGTRLTVT.

This clonotype was seen many times. The rearrangement joins TRBV5-1 to TRBJ1-2; 8 bases are a match to TRBD1. V shed 4 bases, J shed 5 bases, and the junction held 7 bases outside the gene matches. This CDR3 comprises 14 residues. Looked up from germline, CDR1 is SGHRS and CDR2 is YFSETQ. CDR3: CASSSSGTGYGYTF. The CDR3 nucleotides read TGCGCCAGCAGCAGCTCCGGGACAGGATATGGCTACACCTTC.

This clonotype has a handful of counts. The J gene is TRBJ2-4, the V gene TRBV18; tentative D call: TRBD1 (6 bases). The CDR3 extends over 13 amino acids. V shed 4 bases and J shed 6 bases, with 10 bases lying between them. The V gene's germline CDR1 is KGHSH and CDR2 LQKENI. CDR3 in DNA: TGTGCCAGCTCACTTAAACAGGGAAACATTCAGTACTTC. It encodes CASSLKQGNIQYF.

This chain joins TRBV5-1 and TRBJ2-1; D unclear. The tail of the sequence fits TRBJ2-7 better, so the J call may be wrong. The germline V gene has CDR1 SGHRS and CDR2 YFSETQ. CDR3 length: 15 residues. CDR3 sequence: CASSFAPRLPVEQYF. CDR3 nucleotides: TGCGCCAGCAGCTTTGCCCCTCGTCTTCCGGTTGAGCAGTACTTC.

This clonotype occurred many times. The chain carries TRBV10-3 and TRBJ2-7; TRBD1 agrees at 7 bases. After removal of 3 bases from V and 5 bases from J, the junction contained 7 bases not matched to a gene. This CDR3 spans 14 amino acids. The germline gives CDR1 ENHRY, CDR2 SYGVKD. The CDR3 DNA follows: TGTGCCATCAGTGAACAGACAGGGAGTAACGAGCAGTACTTC. Translating gives CAISEQTGSNEQYF.

This clonotype showed up many times. The gene calls are TRBV20-1 and TRBJ2-1, with D possibly being TRBD1 (6 bases). V was clipped by 0 bases and J by 7 bases, with 25 bases between them. There are 18 residues in the CDR3. In germline, CDR1 is DFQATT, CDR2 SNEGSKA (reference sequence). The CDR3 here is CSARDSYWGQMDWNEQFF. CDR3 DNA sequence: TGCAGTGCTAGAGATTCCTATTGGGGGCAAATGGATTGGAATGAGCAGTTCTTC.

This clonotype was seen repeatedly, ten times or more. This chain connects TRBV29-1 to TRBJ2-1; TRBD2 agrees at 7 bases. The CDR3 extends over 15 amino acids. Per germline, CDR1 SQVTM and CDR2 ANQGSEA. The J segment lost 2 bases and the V segment lost 6 bases, leaving 10 bases of the junction unmatched. DNA for the CDR3: TGCAGCGTCCCCGGACGAGCGGGGACCTACAATGAGCAGTTCTTC. It encodes CSVPGRAGTYNEQFF.

The V gene is TRBV18, the J gene TRBJ1-5; 9 nucleotides align to TRBD1. Germline V CDR1 and CDR2: KGHSH, LQKENI. This CDR3 is 14 amino acids long. The V gene end was trimmed by 6 bases and the J gene end by 7 bases; junction bases not matched to a gene: 7. The DNA of the CDR3 is TGTGCCAGCTCGCTCCGGGACAGGGAACAGCCCCAGCATTTT. Translated, it gives CASSLRDREQPQHF.

The sample holds many counts of this clonotype. The chain carries TRBV4-3 and TRBJ1-2; D not certain. Germline assignment: CDR1 LGHNA and CDR2 YSLEER. Trimming took 0 bases from V and 2 from J, leaving 7 bases between them. This CDR3 comprises 14 residues. The CDR3 DNA is TGCGCCAGCAGCCAAGAAGGCAGAAACTATGGCTACACCTTC. This gives the protein CASSQEGRNYGYTF.